The present T cell receptor (beta chain) was sequenced within a study of metastatic and nonmetastatic thyroid tumors. Study at large: Comparative analysis of repertoires was undertaken across blood and tumor or nodule tissue obtained from malignant and benign thyroid patients. Study-wide findings and caveats: As reported, TCR beta diversity in blood and tumor was significantly higher in malignant thyroid tumors than in benign nodules.

The length of the CDR3 is 13 residues. Germline loops: CDR1 MDHEN, CDR2 SYDVKM. With V trimmed by 9 bases and J by 4 bases, 6 bases remained unmatched. Through MiXCR, TCRdb re-clonotyped the PCR reads. The sample carries 40,000 or so clones, about a sixth recorded once. Among the patients, none had received any treatment before thyroid surgery. This clone was detected ten times or more. Its antigen is not identified. This TCR derives from a female donor with papillary thyroid cancer or a benign thyroid nodule (not recorded which). Some clones in this sample may be carry-over from other donors' samples. The chain employs TRBV28 and TRBJ2-5; 9 bases are shared with TRBD1. Specimen: tumor tissue. The CDR3 coding sequence is TGTGCCAGTGGACAGGGGAGAAGAGAGACCCAGTACTTC. Translating gives CASGQGRRETQYF.